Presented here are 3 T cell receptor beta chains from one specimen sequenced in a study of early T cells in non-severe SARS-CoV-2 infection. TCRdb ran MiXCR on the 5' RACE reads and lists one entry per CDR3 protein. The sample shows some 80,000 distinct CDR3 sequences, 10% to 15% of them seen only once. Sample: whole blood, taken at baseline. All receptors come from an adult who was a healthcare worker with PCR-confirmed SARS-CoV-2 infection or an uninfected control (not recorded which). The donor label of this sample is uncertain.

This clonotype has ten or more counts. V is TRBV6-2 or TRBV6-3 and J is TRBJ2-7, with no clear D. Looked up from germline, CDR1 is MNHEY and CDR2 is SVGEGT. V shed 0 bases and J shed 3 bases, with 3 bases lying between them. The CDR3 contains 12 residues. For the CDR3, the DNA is TGTGCCAGCAGTTACTCCTACTACGAGCAGTACTTC. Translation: CASSYSYYEQYF.

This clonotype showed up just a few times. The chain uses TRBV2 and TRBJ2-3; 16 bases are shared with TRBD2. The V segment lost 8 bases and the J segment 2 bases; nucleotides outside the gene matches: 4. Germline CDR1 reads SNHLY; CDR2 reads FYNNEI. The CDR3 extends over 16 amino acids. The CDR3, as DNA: TGTGCCAGCGGGACTAGCGGGAGGGGATACACAGATACGCAGTATTTT. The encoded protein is CASGTSGRGYTDTQYF. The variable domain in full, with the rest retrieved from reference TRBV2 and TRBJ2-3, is EPEVTQTPSHQVTQMGQEVILRCVPISNHLYFYWYRQILGQKVEFLVSFYNNEISEKSEIFDDQFSVERPDGSNFTLKIRSTKLEDSAMYFCASGTSGRGYTDTQYFGPGTRLTVL.

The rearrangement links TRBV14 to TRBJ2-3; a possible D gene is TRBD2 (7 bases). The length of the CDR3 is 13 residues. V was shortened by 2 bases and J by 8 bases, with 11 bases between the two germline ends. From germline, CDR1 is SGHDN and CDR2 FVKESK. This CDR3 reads CASSQQGGGTQYF. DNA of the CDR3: TGTGCCAGCAGCCAACAGGGAGGGGGTACGCAGTATTTT.